These 17 T cell receptor beta chains were all obtained from the same sample, sequenced in a study of cytotoxic CD8 clonotypes in ibrutinib-treated CLL (dated by TCRdb to the early 2020s). Libraries were constructed by the immunoSEQ multiplex PCR assay. Entries here come from immuneACCESS through TCRdb and include only in-frame sequences with V and J called. Some clones fail to appear in such tables; in the studies checked, an unresolved V gene covers under half of the shortfall, and the cause of the remainder is unknown. This sample holds about 140,000 clones; more than 85% were observed only once. About 10% of the sample comes from the top ten. The time point label, read with the paper, signifies: approximately eleven months on ibrutinib. The material was PBMCs, obtained after 12 months of ibrutinib treatment. The source is a human donor with chronic lymphocytic leukemia.

This sequence joins TRBV7-2 and TRBJ1-1, with no clear D. CDR3 length equals 12 residues. The germline V gene has CDR1 SGHTA and CDR2 FQGNSA. The V and J ends lost 7 bases and 2 bases respectively, with 8 bases between them. DNA of the CDR3: TGTGCCAGCATCAACGGAAACACTGAAGCTTTCTTT. Translation: CASINGNTEAFF. Full variable domain (outside the CDR3, taken from reference TRBV7-2 and TRBJ1-1): GAGVSQSPSNKVTEKGKDVELRCDPISGHTALYWYRQSLGQGLEFLIYFQGNSAPDKSGLPSDRFSAERTGGSVSTLTIQRTQQEDSAVYLCASINGNTEAFFGQGTRLTVV.

The gene calls are TRBV28 and TRBJ1-3; TRBD1 aligns across 8 bases. The CDR3 is 16 residues long. With 6 bases clipped from V and 3 bases from J, the junction kept 10 bases outside the gene matches. Germline V lookup: CDR1 MDHEN, CDR2 SYDVKM. The CDR3, as DNA: TGTGCCAGCAGCCGCTCTGGGACAGGTAGTGGAAACACCATATATTTT. It is translated as CASSRSGTGSGNTIYF.

This clone was observed a few times. V usage is TRBV14 and J usage is TRBJ2-5; D is uncertain. Germline values: CDR1 SGHDN, CDR2 FVKESK. Between the trimmed V and J ends, which lost 0 bases and 6 bases, there was a span of 11 bases. The CDR3 contains 14 residues. CDR3 residues: CASSQDLLFQTQYF. The CDR3 DNA reads as TGTGCCAGCAGCCAAGATCTCCTCTTCCAGACCCAGTACTTC.

The chain recombines TRBV19 with TRBJ2-6; TRBD1 matches 7 bases. V trimming: 7 bases; J trimming: 4 bases; junction bases outside the gene matches: 4. Germline CDR1 reads LNHDA; CDR2 reads SQIVND (reference sequence). The CDR3 covers 14 residues. The CDR3 region has the DNA TGTGCCAGTACTACAGGGGCCGGGGCCAACGTCCTGACTTTC. Amino acid sequence: CASTTGAGANVLTF. Full variable domain (outside the CDR3, taken from reference TRBV19 and TRBJ2-6): DGGITQSPKYLFRKEGQNVTLSCEQNLNHDAMYWYRQDPGQGLRLIYYSQIVNDFQKGDIAEGYSVSREKKESFPLTVTSAQKNPTAFYLCASTTGAGANVLTFGAGSRLTVL.

V usage is TRBV18 and J usage is TRBJ2-5; 7 bases line up with TRBD2. From germline, CDR1 is KGHSH and CDR2 LQKENI. Losses at the gene ends were 3 bases for V and 2 bases for J; bases not matched to a gene: 3. The CDR3 contains 14 residues. The CDR3 DNA sequence: TGTGCCAGCTCACCCGGGACTAAACAAGAGACCCAGTACTTC. Amino acids: CASSPGTKQETQYF.

V usage is TRBV19 and J usage is TRBJ1-1; no firm D call. Germline V lookup: CDR1 LNHDA, CDR2 SQIVND (reference sequence). This CDR3 has 14 amino acids. V lost 4 bases and J lost 0, with 9 bases in between. The CDR3 protein is CASSSRPMNTEAFF. CDR3 in DNA: TGTGCCAGTAGTAGTCGCCCCATGAACACTGAAGCTTTCTTT.

V usage is TRBV7-9 and J usage is TRBJ2-3, with D maybe TRBD2 (6 bases). Germline assignment: CDR1 SEHNR and CDR2 FQNEAQ (reference sequence). The CDR3 has 15 amino acids. V lost 5 bases to trimming and J lost 2 bases, with 14 bases between them. Here the CDR3 reads CASSPGGAFTDTQYF. CDR3 bases: TGTGCCAGCAGCCCGGGCGGGGCTTTCACAGATACGCAGTATTTT.

The chain has TRBV20-1 and TRBJ1-1; no reliable D call. This CDR3 region has 11 residues. V was cut by 5 bases and J by 1 base, with 5 bases left in between. The V gene's germline CDR1 is DFQATT and CDR2 SNEGSKA (reference sequence). CDR3 sequence reads: CSAWGNTEAFF. The CDR3 DNA reads as TGCAGTGCTTGGGGGAACACTGAAGCTTTCTTT.

The chain links TRBV27 to TRBJ2-5; 9 bases line up with TRBD2. With 6 bases clipped from V and 2 bases from J, the junction kept 7 bases outside the gene matches. Germline V gene data show CDR1 as MNHEY and CDR2 as SMNVEV (reference sequence). The CDR3 extends over 15 amino acids. The CDR3 region is CASRFSGRGQETQYF. CDR3 in DNA: TGTGCCAGCAGATTTAGCGGGAGAGGTCAAGAGACCCAGTACTTC.

Remarks on this clone: At one end, the junction sequence differs from germline, possibly due to a read error. The genes are TRBV5-6 and TRBJ1-4; 8 positions agree with TRBD1. From germline, CDR1 is SGHDT and CDR2 YYEEEE. The CDR3 loop spans 13 amino acids. This CDR3 reads CASSLAGAGGLAF. For the CDR3, the DNA is TGTGCCAGCAGCTTGGCCGGGGCAGGGGGCTTGGCATTT.

This clone was found once. V gene TRBV12-5 combines with J gene TRBJ2-1, with D possibly being TRBD1 (6 bases). Trimming shortened V by 8 bases and J by 6 bases, and 17 bases separated the two germline ends. CDR1 is LGHNT and CDR2 is FRNRAP in the germline V gene. This CDR3 has 14 amino acids. CDR3 protein: CASHGGLNANEQFF. DNA for the CDR3: TGTGCTAGTCATGGGGGCCTAAATGCCAATGAGCAGTTCTTC.

V gene TRBV13 combines with J gene TRBJ2-5, with 9 bases fitting TRBD2. V gave up 5 bases and J gave up 5 bases; unmatched junction bases: 6. The germline V gene has CDR1 PRHDT and CDR2 FYEKMQ (reference sequence). The CDR3 has 14 amino acids. CDR3 amino acids: CASSTGLALETQYF. The CDR3 DNA follows: TGTGCCAGCAGCACCGGACTAGCGTTGGAGACCCAGTACTTC.

The chain employs TRBV4-1 and TRBJ2-2, with 9 bases matching TRBD1. The CDR3 sequence is 18 residues long. The V gene end was trimmed by 4 bases and the J gene end by 0 bases; junction bases not matched to a gene: 9. Germline lookup yields CDR1 MGHRA and CDR2 YSYEKL. In DNA form, the CDR3 reads TGCGCCAGCAGCCTGGGGCCGGGACAGGGATCGAACACCGGGGAGCTGTTTTTT. The encoded protein is CASSLGPGQGSNTGELFF.

CDR3 nucleotide sequence: TGCAGCGCTGGGAACGCGGGACTAGCGGGAATAGCCGGGGAGCTGTTTTTT. It encodes CSAGNAGLAGIAGELFF. The chain employs TRBV29-1 and TRBJ2-2, with 13 bases aligning to TRBD2. This CDR3 has 17 residues. From germline, CDR1 is SQVTM and CDR2 ANQGSEA. V lost 7 bases to trimming and J lost 6 bases; unmatched junction nucleotides: 14.

The rearrangement joins TRBV11-2 to TRBJ2-7; weak D call: TRBD2 (6 bases). The germline V gene encodes CDR1 SGHAT and CDR2 FQNNGV. The CDR3 runs to 17 residues. Trimming removed 1 base at V and 2 bases at J, with 18 bases between. The CDR3 reads CASSLVFQTDYPYEQYF. The CDR3 DNA is TGTGCCAGCAGCTTAGTTTTTCAGACGGACTACCCCTACGAGCAGTACTTC. The whole variable domain, remainder taken from reference TRBV11-2 and TRBJ2-7, is EAGVAQSPRYKIIEKRQSVAFWCNPISGHATLYWYQQILGQGPKLLIQFQNNGVVDDSQLPKDRFSAERLKGVDSTLKIQPAKLEDSAVYLCASSLVFQTDYPYEQYFGPGTRLTVT.

The chain carries TRBV9 and TRBJ2-1; D is possibly TRBD2 (6 bases). V was shortened by 4 bases and J by 5 bases, with 16 bases between the two germline ends. Germline assignment: CDR1 SGDLS and CDR2 YYNGEE. The CDR3 runs to 15 residues. CDR3 region: CASSSSARPNNEQFF. The CDR3 coding sequence is TGTGCCAGCAGCTCTAGCGCCCGCCCCAACAATGAGCAGTTCTTC. The full variable domain, in which reference TRBV9 and TRBJ2-1 provide the parts outside the CDR3, is DSGVTQTPKHLITATGQRVTLRCSPRSGDLSVYWYQQSLDQGLQFLIQYYNGEERAKGNILERFSAQQFPDLHSELNLSSLELGDSALYFCASSSSARPNNEQFFGPGTRLTVL.

The CDR3 DNA sequence: TGTGCCTGGACCGTCGCGGCAGGGTTTAGCGAGCAGTACTTC. The encoded protein is CAWTVAAGFSEQYF. The chain joins TRBV30 to TRBJ2-7; maybe TRBD1 (5 bases). Trimming removed 4 bases from V and 6 bases from J, with 19 bases in between. The V gene's germline CDR1 is GTSNPN and CDR2 SVGIG (reference sequence). This CDR3 contains 14 residues.